The source of this TCR beta chain is a study of naive and memory T cell subsets. This clonotype was detected many times. Antigen specificity is unknown. An oligonucleotide containing a UMI was ligated to the 3' end of TCR cDNA. Cells were not sorted; total RNA input targeted roughly 1 to 1,100 ng. Study-wide findings and caveats: TCR transcript changes with activation or differentiation may affect this RNA method.

CDR1 and CDR2 from the germline V gene are MNHEY and SMNVEV (reference sequence). Trimming took off 4 bases at V and 6 bases at J, with 13 bases between the two ends. The CDR3 consists of 13 residues. Ligated cDNA underwent four rounds of PCR with nested alpha and beta constant region primers and SP2. For blood and skin samples, reverse transcription used TCR alpha and beta constant primers. TCRdb re-called the 5' RACE reads with MiXCR, one entry per CDR3 protein. The table has tens of thousands of distinct CDR3 sequences, 5.5% to 8.5% seen once. The clonotype comes from a male donor in good health. The J gene is TRBJ2-7, the V gene TRBV27; D is unresolved. DNA of the CDR3: TGTGCCAGCAGTTCCGGGCCTTCGATCGAGCAGTACTTC. This gives the protein CASSSGPSIEQYF.